This TCR beta chain was identified during a study of blood T cell repertoires in COVID-19. Study-wide background: Both acute and convalescent COVID-19 samples were obtained from the United States, Italy and Spain.

Libraries were prepared by immunoSEQ multiplex PCR; TCRdb keeps only in-frame clonotypes and omits some of them. Of approximately 200,000 clones listed, more than 75% are singletons. The germline gives CDR1 SEHNR, CDR2 FQNEAQ (reference sequence). V dropped 7 bases and J dropped 6; count of bases not matched to a gene: 9. This CDR3 has 14 residues. The receptor's source is a person aged 70 to 79 with COVID-19, enrolled during active disease. Material: peripheral blood. The genes are TRBV7-9 and TRBJ1-3; 7 bases align to TRBD1. The CDR3 bases are TGTGCCAGCAATACGGTGGGACAGCCAAACACCATATATTTT. It codes for CASNTVGQPNTIYF.